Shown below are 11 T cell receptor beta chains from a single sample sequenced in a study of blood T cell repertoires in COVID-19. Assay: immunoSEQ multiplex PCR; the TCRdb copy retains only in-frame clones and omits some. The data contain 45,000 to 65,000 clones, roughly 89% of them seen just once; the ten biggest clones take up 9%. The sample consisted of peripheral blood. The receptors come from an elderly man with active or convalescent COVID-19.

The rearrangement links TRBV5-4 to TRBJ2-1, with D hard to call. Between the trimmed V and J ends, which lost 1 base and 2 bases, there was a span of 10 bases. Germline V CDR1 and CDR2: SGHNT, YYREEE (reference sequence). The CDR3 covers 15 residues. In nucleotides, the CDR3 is TGTGCCAGCAGCTTGTATCCCGGTGCCTACAATGAGCAGTTCTTC. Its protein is CASSLYPGAYNEQFF.

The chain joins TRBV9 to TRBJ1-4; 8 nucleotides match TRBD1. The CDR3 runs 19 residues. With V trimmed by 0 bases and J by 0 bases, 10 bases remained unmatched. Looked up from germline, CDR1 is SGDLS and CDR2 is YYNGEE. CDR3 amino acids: CASSVAAGGSVATNEKLFF. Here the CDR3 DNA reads TGTGCCAGCAGCGTAGCGGCAGGGGGCTCAGTTGCAACTAATGAAAAACTGTTTTTT.

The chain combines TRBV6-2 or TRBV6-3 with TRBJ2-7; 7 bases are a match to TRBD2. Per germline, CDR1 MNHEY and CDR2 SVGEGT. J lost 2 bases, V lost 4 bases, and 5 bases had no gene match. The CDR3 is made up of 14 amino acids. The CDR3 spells CASSSLGGAYEQYF. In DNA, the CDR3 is TGTGCCAGCAGTTCCCTTGGGGGGGCCTACGAGCAGTACTTC.

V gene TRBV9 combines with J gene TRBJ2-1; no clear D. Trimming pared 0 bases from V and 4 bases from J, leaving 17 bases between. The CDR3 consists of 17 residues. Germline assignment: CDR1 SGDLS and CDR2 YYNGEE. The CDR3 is CASSVDPLGQLYNEQFF. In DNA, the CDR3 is TGTGCCAGCAGCGTAGACCCCCTTGGCCAACTATACAATGAGCAGTTCTTC.

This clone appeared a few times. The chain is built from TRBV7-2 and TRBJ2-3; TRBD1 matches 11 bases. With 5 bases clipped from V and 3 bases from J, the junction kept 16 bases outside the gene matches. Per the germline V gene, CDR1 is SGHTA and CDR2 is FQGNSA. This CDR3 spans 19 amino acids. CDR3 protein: CASSPLGQGAARQTDTQYF. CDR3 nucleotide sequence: TGTGCCAGCAGCCCCTTAGGACAGGGGGCAGCACGACAGACAGATACGCAGTATTTT.

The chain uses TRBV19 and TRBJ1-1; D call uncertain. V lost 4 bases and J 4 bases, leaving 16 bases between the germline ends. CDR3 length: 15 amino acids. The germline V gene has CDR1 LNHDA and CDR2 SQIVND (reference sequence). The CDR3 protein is CASSKFHGVATEAFF. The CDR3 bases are TGTGCCAGTAGTAAATTCCACGGGGTGGCCACTGAAGCTTTCTTT.

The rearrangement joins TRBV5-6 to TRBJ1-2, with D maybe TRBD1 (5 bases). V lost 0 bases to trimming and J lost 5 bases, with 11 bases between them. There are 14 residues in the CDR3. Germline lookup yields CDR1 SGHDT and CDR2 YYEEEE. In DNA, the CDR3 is TGTGCCAGCAGCTTGGGACAGCCCACTTATGGCTACACCTTC. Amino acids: CASSLGQPTYGYTF.

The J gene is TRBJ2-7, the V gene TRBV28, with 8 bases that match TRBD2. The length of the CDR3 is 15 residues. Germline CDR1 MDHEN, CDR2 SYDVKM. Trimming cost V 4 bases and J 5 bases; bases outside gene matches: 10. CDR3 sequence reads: CASSSAGGASHEQYF. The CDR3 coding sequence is TGTGCCAGCAGTTCTGCCGGGGGGGCCAGTCACGAGCAGTACTTC.

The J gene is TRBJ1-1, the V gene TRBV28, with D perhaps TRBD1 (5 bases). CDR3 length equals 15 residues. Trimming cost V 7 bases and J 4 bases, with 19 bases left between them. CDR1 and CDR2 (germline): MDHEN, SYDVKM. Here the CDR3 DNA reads TGTGCCAGCATTCAAATCGGGTCGGGGGGCACTGAAGCTTTCTTT. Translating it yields CASIQIGSGGTEAFF.

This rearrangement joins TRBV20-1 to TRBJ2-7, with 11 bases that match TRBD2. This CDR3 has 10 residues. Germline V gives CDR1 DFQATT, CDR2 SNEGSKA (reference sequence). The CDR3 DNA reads TGCAGTGCTCCAGAGACTAGCGGGATAGTC. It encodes CSAPETSGIV.

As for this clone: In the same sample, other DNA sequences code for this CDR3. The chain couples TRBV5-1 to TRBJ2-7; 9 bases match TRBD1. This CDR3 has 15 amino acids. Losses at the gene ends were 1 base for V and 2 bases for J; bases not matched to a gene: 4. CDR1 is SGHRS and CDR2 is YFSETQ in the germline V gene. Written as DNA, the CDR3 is TGCGCCAGCAGCTTGTCCGGGACAGGGCCCTACGAGCAGTACTTC. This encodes CASSLSGTGPYEQYF.